The 10 T cell receptor beta chains below come from one sample, sequenced in a study of T cells in Graves' hyperthyroidism and ophthalmopathy. Amplification of TCR beta CDR3 regions was performed using RNA transcripts as template. A first-round RT-PCR of the TCR CDR3 used the HTBI primer set. TCRdb called the multiplex PCR reads again in MiXCR, with one record for every CDR3 protein. In the table there are around 600,000 distinct CDR3 sequences, about a sixth of which are singletons. The sample consisted of blood. These receptors came from a middle-aged woman with Graves' ophthalmopathy.

Comment on this clonotype: This may arise from a read error, as a much more abundant clone is one base away. This likely comes from a read error, as the CDR3 has no conserved phenylalanine or tryptophan at its end. The genes are TRBV3-1 and TRBJ1-2, with a weak D call TRBD1 (5 bases). Trimming shortened V by 4 bases and J by 6 bases, and 9 bases separated the two germline ends. The CDR3 totals 12 residues. CDR1 is LGHDT, CDR2 YNNKEL, per germline (reference sequence). The DNA for the CDR3 is TGTGCCAGCAGCCGCGACAGTAATGGCTACACCTCC. Protein sequence: CASSRDSNGYTS.

This clonotype was recorded at least ten times. The chain joins TRBV10-3 to TRBJ2-7; D not resolved. The germline CDR1 and CDR2 sequences are ENHRY and SYGVKD. The CDR3 has 11 amino acids. Between the trimmed V and J ends, which lost 10 bases and 0 bases, there was a span of 7 bases. CDR3 residues: CATSPSYEQYF. CDR3 sequence (DNA): TGTGCCACAAGTCCCTCCTACGAGCAGTACTTC.

The chain combines TRBV12-3 or TRBV12-4 with TRBJ1-1, with D uncertain. CDR3 length: 14 amino acids. Between the trimmed V and J ends, which lost 0 bases and 5 bases, there was a span of 10 bases. The CDR3 here is CASSLALLGTEAFF. CDR3 sequence (DNA): TGTGCCAGCAGTTTAGCGCTTTTGGGAACTGAAGCTTTCTTT.

This clonotype was counted at least ten times. The chain uses TRBV12-3 or TRBV12-4 and TRBJ1-1; the D is unclear. Trimming took 5 bases from V and 8 from J, leaving 9 bases between them. This CDR3 region has 11 residues. CDR3 DNA: TGTGCCAGCAGTACATATAGCGAAGCTTTCTTT. This translates into CASSTYSEAFF.

The rearrangement uses TRBV12-3 or TRBV12-4 and TRBJ1-6; D is perhaps TRBD1 (6 bases). The V and J ends lost 2 bases and 4 bases respectively, with 9 bases between them. The CDR3 is made up of 15 amino acids. Written as DNA, the CDR3 is TGTGCCAGCAGTTTATCACAGGGATATAATTCACCCCTCCACTTT. It specifies CASSLSQGYNSPLHF.

This clonotype showed up many times. The chain carries TRBV28 and TRBJ2-3; 12 bases fit TRBD2. Germline V CDR1 and CDR2: MDHEN, SYDVKM. The trim removed 8 bases at V and 3 bases at J, leaving 0 bases unmatched. The CDR3 consists of 13 residues. The CDR3 is CASGTSGTDTQYF. The CDR3 coding sequence is TGTGCCAGCGGGACTAGCGGGACAGATACGCAGTATTTT. Together with reference TRBV28 and TRBJ2-3, the CDR3 gives the full variable domain: DVKVTQSSRYLVKRTGEKVFLECVQDMDHENMFWYRQDPGLGLRLIYFSYDVKMKEKGDIPEGYSVSREKKERFSLILESASTNQTSMYLCASGTSGTDTQYFGPGTRLTVL.

This clonotype was seen at least ten times. V is TRBV28 and J is TRBJ1-5, with TRBD1 as a possible D gene (5 bases). Germline-derived CDR1 and CDR2 are MDHEN and SYDVKM. V lost 3 bases, J lost 0 bases, and 12 bases lay in between. The CDR3 extends over 16 amino acids. The CDR3 region has the DNA TGTGCCAGCAGTTTCGGACACCGAAGTAGCAATCAGCCCCAGCATTTT. This translates into CASSFGHRSSNQPQHF.

This sequence joins TRBV5-8 and TRBJ1-6; TRBD1 might be the D (6 bases). The germline V gene encodes CDR1 SGHTS and CDR2 YDEGEE. The CDR3 runs to 14 residues. V was cut by 4 bases and J by 6 bases, with 11 bases left in between. The CDR3 sequence is CASSAGVGNSPLHF. The CDR3 DNA reads as TGTGCCAGCAGCGCAGGGGTGGGTAATTCACCCCTCCACTTT.

This rearrangement joins TRBV5-6 to TRBJ2-2; weak D call: TRBD2 (6 bases). Germline V lookup: CDR1 SGHDT, CDR2 YYEEEE. The CDR3 is made up of 15 amino acids. The ends were cut back, 1 base at V and 2 bases at J, with 9 bases in the middle. The CDR3: CASSLRRDNTGELFF. The DNA of the CDR3 is TGTGCCAGCAGCTTGAGGAGGGACAACACCGGGGAGCTGTTTTTT.

This sequence joins TRBV7-2 and TRBJ2-1; 10 bases line up with TRBD2. The junction had 3 bases not matched to a gene; V was cut back by 1 base and J by 0 bases. Per germline, CDR1 SGHTA and CDR2 FQGNSA. The length of the CDR3 is 17 residues. CDR3 sequence (DNA): TGTGCCAGCAGCTTAGTAAGCGGGGGGGACTCCTACAATGAGCAGTTCTTC. Translated: CASSLVSGGDSYNEQFF.